The rows below give T cell receptor beta chains drawn from one sample of a study of CXCR3-negative and CXCR3-positive naive CD8 T cells. TCRdb re-called the 5' RACE reads; every CDR3 protein appears as one record, without DNA. There are some 56,000 distinct CDR3 sequences in the sample, with around 20% held by the top ten. The specimen sequenced was memory CD8+ T cells from blood. Source of these receptors: a human donor in good health. Some clones in this sample may be carry-over from other donors' samples. The CDR3 runs from the conserved cysteine through the conserved F or W.

CDR3 length | J gene | V gene | CDR3 protein
16 | TRBJ2-3 | TRBV29-1 | CSVEGTSGRITDTQYF
16 | TRBJ2-3 | TRBV7-6 | CASSLGTSGRTDTQYF
19 | TRBJ1-5 | TRBV23-1 | CASSHPPGPGTHSNQPQHF
15 | TRBJ1-5 | TRBV2 | CASLDSPAHNQPQHF
16 | TRBJ2-6 | TRBV4-1 | CASSQDPISGANVLTF
12 | TRBJ2-7 | TRBV29-1 | CSVVLVPYEQYF
16 | TRBJ2-7 | TRBV9 | CARSQTNRDSAYEQYF
16 | TRBJ2-2 | TRBV6-5 | CASSYGTPANTGELFF
17 | TRBJ2-7 | TRBV29-1 | CSVESSGLGNSGYEQYF
16 | TRBJ2-5 | TRBV5-1 | CASSLRTTGHGETQYF
11 | TRBJ2-7 | TRBV7-2 | CASSFQYEQYF
16 | TRBJ2-2 | TRBV7-9 | CASSLTGTGLTGELFF
16 | TRBJ2-5 | TRBV6-1 | CASIVGRDYVQETQYF
13 | TRBJ2-7 | TRBV19 | CASSIKETAEQYF
17 | TRBJ2-7 | TRBV6-5 | CASSYSGPRAPDYEQYF
12 | TRBJ1-2 | TRBV12-3/TRBV12-4 | CATGALIYGYTF
17 | TRBJ2-2 | TRBV7-9 | CASSQNLNPTNTGELFF
16 | TRBJ2-3 | TRBV20-1 | CSARGMDRASTDTQYF
17 | TRBJ2-2 | TRBV3-1 | CASSHLFGTENTGELFF
15 | TRBJ2-3 | TRBV14 | CASSQNVISTDTQYF
12 | TRBJ1-1 | TRBV29-1 | CSVEDGRAEAFF
13 | TRBJ2-5 | TRBV7-9 | CASSLVSQETQYF
14 | TRBJ2-2 | TRBV6-5 | CASRDYPNTGELFF
11 | TRBJ1-1 | TRBV19 | CASRWTHEAFF
15 | TRBJ2-7 | TRBV6-5 | CASSYSLVDGYEQYF
13 | TRBJ2-7 | TRBV5-5 | CASSLVQTYEQYF
18 | TRBJ2-1 | TRBV24-1 | CATSDLRRSGGASNEQFF
14 | TRBJ2-7 | TRBV10-3 | CAIREVGSSYEQYF
14 | TRBJ2-1 | TRBV28 | CASSDRGQNNEQFF
18 | TRBJ1-2 | TRBV6-5 | CASTPTPEGIGSIYGYTF
12 | TRBJ2-4 | TRBV2 | CASSEGRGIQYF
16 | TRBJ2-1 | TRBV19 | CASSIVVGAGLNEQFF
13 | TRBJ1-1 | TRBV6-2/TRBV6-3 | CASSTTGYTEAFF
17 | TRBJ1-2 | TRBV7-9 | CASSRTLGQGTDYGYTF
15 | TRBJ1-1 | TRBV13 | CASSSSGQGITEAFF
14 | TRBJ2-7 | TRBV7-8 | CASSLRRRVWEQYF
14 | TRBJ2-7 | TRBV20-1 | CSARGAGGIYEQYF
14 | TRBJ2-1 | TRBV7-6 | CASSLSGRYNEQFF
14 | TRBJ2-1 | TRBV13 | CASSQDSPYNEQFF
16 | TRBJ2-2 | TRBV12-3/TRBV12-4 | CASSLPGDRATGELFF
14 | TRBJ2-7 | TRBV5-1 | CASSPGTGGSEQYF